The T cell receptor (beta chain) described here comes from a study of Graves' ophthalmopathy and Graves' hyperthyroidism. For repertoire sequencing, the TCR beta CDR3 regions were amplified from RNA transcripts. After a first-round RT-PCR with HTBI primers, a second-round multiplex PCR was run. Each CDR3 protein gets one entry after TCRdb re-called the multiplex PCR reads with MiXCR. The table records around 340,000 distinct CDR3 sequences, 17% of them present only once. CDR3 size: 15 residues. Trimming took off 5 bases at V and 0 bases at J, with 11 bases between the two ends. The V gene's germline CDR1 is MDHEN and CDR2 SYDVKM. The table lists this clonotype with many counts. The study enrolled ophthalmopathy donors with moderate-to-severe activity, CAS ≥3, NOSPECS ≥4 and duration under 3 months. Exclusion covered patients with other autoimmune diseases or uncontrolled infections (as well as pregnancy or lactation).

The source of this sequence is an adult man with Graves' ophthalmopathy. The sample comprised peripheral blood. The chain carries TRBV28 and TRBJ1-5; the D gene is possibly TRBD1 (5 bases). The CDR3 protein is CASSPNRYSNQPQHF. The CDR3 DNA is TGTGCCAGCAGTCCGAACAGGTATAGCAATCAGCCCCAGCATTTT.